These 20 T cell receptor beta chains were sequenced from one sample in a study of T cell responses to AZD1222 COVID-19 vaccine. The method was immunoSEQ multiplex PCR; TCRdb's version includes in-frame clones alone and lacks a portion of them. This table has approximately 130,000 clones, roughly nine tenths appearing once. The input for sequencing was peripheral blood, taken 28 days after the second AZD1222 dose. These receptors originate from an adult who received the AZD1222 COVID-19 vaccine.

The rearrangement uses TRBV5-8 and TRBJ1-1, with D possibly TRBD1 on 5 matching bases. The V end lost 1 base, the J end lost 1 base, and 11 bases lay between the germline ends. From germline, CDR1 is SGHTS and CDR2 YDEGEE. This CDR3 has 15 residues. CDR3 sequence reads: CASSLITGWNTEAFF. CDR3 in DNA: TGTGCCAGCAGCTTGATCACAGGATGGAACACTGAAGCTTTCTTT.

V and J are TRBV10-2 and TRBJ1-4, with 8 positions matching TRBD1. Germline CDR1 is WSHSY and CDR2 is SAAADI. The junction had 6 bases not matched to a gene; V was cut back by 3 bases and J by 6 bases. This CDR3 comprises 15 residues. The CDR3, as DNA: TGCGCCAGCAGTGACCGGACAGGGAGGGATGAAAAACTGTTTTTT. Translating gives CASSDRTGRDEKLFF.

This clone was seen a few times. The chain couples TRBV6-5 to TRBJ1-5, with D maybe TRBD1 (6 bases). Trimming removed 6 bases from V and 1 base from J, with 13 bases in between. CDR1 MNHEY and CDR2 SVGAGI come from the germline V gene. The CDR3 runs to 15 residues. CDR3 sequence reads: CASSLVTGSNQPQHF. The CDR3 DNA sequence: TGTGCCAGCAGCCTAGTAACAGGGAGCAATCAGCCCCAGCATTTT.

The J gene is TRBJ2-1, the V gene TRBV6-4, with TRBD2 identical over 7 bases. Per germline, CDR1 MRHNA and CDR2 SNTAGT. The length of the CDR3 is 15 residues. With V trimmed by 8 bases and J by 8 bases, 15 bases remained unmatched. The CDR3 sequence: CASSLMVAGTDEQFF. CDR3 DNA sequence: TGTGCCAGCTCCCTGATGGTAGCGGGTACGGATGAGCAGTTCTTC.

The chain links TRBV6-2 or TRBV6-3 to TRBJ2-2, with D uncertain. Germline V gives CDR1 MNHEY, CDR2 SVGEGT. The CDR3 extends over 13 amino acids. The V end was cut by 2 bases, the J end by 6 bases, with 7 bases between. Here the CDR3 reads CASSYPQAGELFF. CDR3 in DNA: TGTGCCAGCAGTTACCCCCAGGCCGGGGAGCTGTTTTTT.

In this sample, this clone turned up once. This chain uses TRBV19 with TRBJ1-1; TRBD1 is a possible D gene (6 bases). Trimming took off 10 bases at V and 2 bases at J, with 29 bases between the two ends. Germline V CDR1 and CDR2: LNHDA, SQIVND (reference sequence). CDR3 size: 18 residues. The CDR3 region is CAKTEGTPTGGGNTEAFF. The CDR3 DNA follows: TGTGCCAAGACAGAGGGGACGCCTACAGGAGGGGGAAACACTGAAGCTTTCTTT.

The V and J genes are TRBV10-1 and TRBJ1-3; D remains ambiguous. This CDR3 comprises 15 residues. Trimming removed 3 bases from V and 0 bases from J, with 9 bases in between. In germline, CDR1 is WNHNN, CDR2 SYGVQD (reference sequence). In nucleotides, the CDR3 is TGCGCCAGCAGTGATTCGACGGACTCTGGAAACACCATATATTTT. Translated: CASSDSTDSGNTIYF.

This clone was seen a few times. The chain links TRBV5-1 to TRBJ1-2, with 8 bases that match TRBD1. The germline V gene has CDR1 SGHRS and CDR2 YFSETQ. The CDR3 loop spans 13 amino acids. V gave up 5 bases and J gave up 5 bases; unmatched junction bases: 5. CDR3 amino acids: CASSFGDRYGYTF. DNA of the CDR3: TGCGCCAGCAGTTTCGGGGACAGGTATGGCTACACCTTC.

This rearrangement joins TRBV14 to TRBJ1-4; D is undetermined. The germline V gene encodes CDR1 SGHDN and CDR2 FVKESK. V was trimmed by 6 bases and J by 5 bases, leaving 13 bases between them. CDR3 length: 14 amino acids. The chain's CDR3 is CASSQITGNEKLFF. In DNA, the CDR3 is TGTGCCAGCAGTCAAATCACTGGGAATGAAAAACTGTTTTTT.

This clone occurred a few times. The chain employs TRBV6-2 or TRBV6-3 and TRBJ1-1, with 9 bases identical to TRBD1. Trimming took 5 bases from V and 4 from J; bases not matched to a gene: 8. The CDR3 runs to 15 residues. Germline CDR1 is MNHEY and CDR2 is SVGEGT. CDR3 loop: CASSLGTTGGTEAFF. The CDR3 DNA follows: TGTGCCAGCAGTCTAGGCACGACAGGGGGCACTGAAGCTTTCTTT.

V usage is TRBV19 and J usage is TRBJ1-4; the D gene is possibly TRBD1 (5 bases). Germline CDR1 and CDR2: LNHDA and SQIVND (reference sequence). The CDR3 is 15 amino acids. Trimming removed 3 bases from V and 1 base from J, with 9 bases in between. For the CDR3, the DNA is TGTGCCAGTAGTATTGGGGCAGGAACTAATGAAAAACTGTTTTTT. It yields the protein CASSIGAGTNEKLFF. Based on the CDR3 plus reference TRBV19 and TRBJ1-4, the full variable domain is DGGITQSPKYLFRKEGQNVTLSCEQNLNHDAMYWYRQDPGQGLRLIYYSQIVNDFQKGDIAEGYSVSREKKESFPLTVTSAQKNPTAFYLCASSIGAGTNEKLFFGSGTQLSVL.

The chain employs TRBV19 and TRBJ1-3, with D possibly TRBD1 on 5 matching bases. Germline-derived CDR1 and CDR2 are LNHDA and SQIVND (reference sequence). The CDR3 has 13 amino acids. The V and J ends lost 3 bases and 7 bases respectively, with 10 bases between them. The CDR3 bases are TGTGCCAGTAGTATCAGAGAGGGGAACACCATATATTTT. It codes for CASSIREGNTIYF.

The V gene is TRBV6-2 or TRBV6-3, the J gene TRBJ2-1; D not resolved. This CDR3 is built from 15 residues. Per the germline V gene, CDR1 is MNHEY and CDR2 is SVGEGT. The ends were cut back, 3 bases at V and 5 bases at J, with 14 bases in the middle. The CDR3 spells CASSYRSRIHNEQFF. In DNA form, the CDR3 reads TGTGCCAGCAGTTATCGCTCTCGGATTCACAATGAGCAGTTCTTC.

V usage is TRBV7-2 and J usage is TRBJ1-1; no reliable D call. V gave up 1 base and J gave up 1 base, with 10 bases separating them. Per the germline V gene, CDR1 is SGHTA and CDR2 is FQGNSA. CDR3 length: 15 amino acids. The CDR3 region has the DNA TGTGCCAGCAGCTTAGACCCCTCAACGAACACTGAAGCTTTCTTT. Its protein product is CASSLDPSTNTEAFF.

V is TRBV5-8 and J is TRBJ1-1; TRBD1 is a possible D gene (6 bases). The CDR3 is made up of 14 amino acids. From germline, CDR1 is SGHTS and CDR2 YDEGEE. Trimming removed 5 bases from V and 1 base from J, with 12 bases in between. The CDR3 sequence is CASRWGAGNTEAFF. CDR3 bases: TGTGCCAGCAGGTGGGGGGCTGGGAACACTGAAGCTTTCTTT.

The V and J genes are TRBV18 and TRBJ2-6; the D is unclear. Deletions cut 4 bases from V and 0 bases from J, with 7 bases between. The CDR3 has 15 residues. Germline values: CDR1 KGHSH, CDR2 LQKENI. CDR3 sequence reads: CASSLVLSGANVLTF. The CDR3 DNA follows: TGTGCCAGCTCACTGGTCCTCTCTGGGGCCAACGTCCTGACTTTC.

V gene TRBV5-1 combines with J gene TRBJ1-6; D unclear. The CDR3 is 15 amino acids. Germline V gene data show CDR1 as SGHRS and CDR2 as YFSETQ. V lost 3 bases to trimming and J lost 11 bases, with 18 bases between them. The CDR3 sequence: CASSSTYIPMAPLHF. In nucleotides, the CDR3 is TGCGCCAGCAGCTCCACGTACATTCCTATGGCACCCCTCCACTTT.

CDR3 loop: CSASPSLYNEQFF. The CDR3, as DNA: TGCAGTGCTAGTCCCAGCCTTTACAATGAGCAGTTCTTC. The chain carries TRBV20-1 and TRBJ2-1; no definite D call. V lost 3 bases, J lost 4 bases, and 10 bases lay in between. CDR3 length equals 13 residues. Germline-derived CDR1 and CDR2 are DFQATT and SNEGSKA (reference sequence).

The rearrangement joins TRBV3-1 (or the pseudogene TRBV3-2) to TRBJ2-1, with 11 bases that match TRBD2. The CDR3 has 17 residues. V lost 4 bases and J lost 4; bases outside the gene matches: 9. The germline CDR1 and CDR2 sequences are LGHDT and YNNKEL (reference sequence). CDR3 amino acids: CASSPDSGTSGYNEQFF. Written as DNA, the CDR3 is TGTGCCAGCAGCCCCGACTCCGGGACTAGCGGTTACAATGAGCAGTTCTTC.

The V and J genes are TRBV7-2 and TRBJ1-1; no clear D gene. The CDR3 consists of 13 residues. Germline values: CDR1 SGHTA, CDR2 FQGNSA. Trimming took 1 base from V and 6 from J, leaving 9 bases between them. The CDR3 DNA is TGTGCCAGCAGCTTAGAAGCACCCCCTGAAGCTTTCTTT. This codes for CASSLEAPPEAFF.